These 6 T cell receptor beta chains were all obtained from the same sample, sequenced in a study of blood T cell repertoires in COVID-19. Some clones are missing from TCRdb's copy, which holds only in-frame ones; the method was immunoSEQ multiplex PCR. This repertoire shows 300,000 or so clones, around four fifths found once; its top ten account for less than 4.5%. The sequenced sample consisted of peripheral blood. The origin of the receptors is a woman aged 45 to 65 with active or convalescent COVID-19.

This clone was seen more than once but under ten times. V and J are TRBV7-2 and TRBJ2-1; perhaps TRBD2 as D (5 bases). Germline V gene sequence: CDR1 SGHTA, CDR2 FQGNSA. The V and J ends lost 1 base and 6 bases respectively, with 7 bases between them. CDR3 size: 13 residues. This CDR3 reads CASSLERGNEQFF. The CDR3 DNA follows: TGTGCCAGCAGCTTAGAACGGGGCAATGAGCAGTTCTTC.

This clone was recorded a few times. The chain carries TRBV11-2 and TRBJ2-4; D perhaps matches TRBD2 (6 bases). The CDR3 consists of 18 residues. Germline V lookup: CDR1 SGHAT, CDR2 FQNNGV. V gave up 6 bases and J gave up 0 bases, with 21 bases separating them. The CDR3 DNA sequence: TGTGCCAGCAGTATCCCTCCCTTCTGGGGGGTAGCCAAAAACATTCAGTACTTC. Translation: CASSIPPFWGVAKNIQYF.

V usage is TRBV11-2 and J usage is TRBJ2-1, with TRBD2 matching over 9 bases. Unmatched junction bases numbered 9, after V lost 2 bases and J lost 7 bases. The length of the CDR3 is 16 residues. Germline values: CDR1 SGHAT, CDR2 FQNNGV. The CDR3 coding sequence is TGTGCCAGCAGCTTATTCGCGGGAGGGTCGTGGAATGAGCAGTTCTTC. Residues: CASSLFAGGSWNEQFF.

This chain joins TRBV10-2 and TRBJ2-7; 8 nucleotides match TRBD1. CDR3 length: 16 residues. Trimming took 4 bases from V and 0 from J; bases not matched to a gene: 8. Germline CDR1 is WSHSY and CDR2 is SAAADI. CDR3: CASSGKGTGGSYEQYF. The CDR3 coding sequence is TGCGCCAGCAGTGGCAAGGGAACAGGGGGCTCCTACGAGCAGTACTTC.

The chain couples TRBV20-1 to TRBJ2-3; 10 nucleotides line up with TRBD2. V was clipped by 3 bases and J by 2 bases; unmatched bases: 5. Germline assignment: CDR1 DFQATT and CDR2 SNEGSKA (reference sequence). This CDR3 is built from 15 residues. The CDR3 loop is CSASPLAGVTDTQYF. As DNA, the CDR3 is TGCAGTGCTAGTCCCCTAGCGGGAGTCACAGATACGCAGTATTTT.

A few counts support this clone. DNA for the CDR3: TGTGCCAGCACCTCGACAGGATCCACTGAAGCTTTCTTT. Its translation is CASTSTGSTEAFF. The chain employs TRBV6-5 and TRBJ1-1; D possibly corresponds to TRBD1 (6 bases). V was trimmed by 7 bases and J by 4 bases, leaving 13 bases between them. Germline V gene sequence: CDR1 MNHEY, CDR2 SVGAGI. CDR3 length: 13 residues.